Given below is one TCR beta chain in context. Its antigen remains unknown. This sample is drawn from a study of T cell responses to AZD1222 COVID-19 vaccine. Clones were read by immunoSEQ multiplex PCR, and TCRdb kept only the in-frame ones, dropping some. The table includes over 130,000 clones, 92% detected once. The study's findings and limits: Clonal diversity may have been underestimated, and the donors were mostly white British, with more females than males. Nearly half of spike-specific TCRs reportedly target unmutated variant regions.

This clonotype originated in an adult who received the AZD1222 COVID-19 vaccine. The material sequenced was peripheral blood, taken 28 days after the second AZD1222 dose.

CDR3 nucleotides: TGTGCCACCAGTGATTTTAGGACGGCGAACACCGGGGAGCTGTTTTTT. Its translation: CATSDFRTANTGELFF. J is TRBJ2-2 and V is TRBV24-1; no firm D call. The CDR3 length is 16 residues. Germline assignment: CDR1 KGHDR and CDR2 SFDVKD. V dropped 1 base and J dropped 0 bases, with 8 bases sitting between them.